The clone carrying this T cell receptor beta chain was detected ten times or more. Some clones are missing from TCRdb's copy, which holds only in-frame ones; the method was immunoSEQ multiplex PCR. The sample shows 50,000 to 75,000 clones, approximately 89% of them seen only once. These data originate in a study of identifying expanded T cells in peripheral blood. Looked up from germline, CDR1 is MNHEY and CDR2 is SVGAGI. V lost 6 bases and J 2 bases, leaving 11 bases between the germline ends. CDR3 length: 15 amino acids. Sequencing was carried out using blood. The TCR comes from a person between 18 and 75 years old in good health. V usage is TRBV6-5 and J usage is TRBJ2-6, with D perhaps matching TRBD2 (6 bases). The CDR3 loop reads CASSHRGTGANVLTF. As DNA, the CDR3 is TGTGCCAGCAGCCACCGGGGGACTGGGGCCAACGTCCTGACTTTC.